This is a list of T cell receptor beta chains from one sample in a study of blood T cells in healthy people across ages. From the 5' RACE reads, TCRdb called clonotypes with MiXCR, one entry per CDR3 protein. The sample holds 2 million or so distinct CDR3 sequences, around 50% seen once. The sequenced sample was blood. Source of these receptors: a woman aged 40-49 years in good health. CDR3s include the opening cysteine and the closing phenylalanine or tryptophan. Fields, in order: clone size, D gene, J gene, V gene, CDR3 protein, CDR3 DNA. A D gene is named only where the DNA matches it firmly. Clone size is shown for a subset of rows, as once, few, many or a class of expanded clone.

- - TRBJ2-7 TRBV4-1 CASSADMYSEQYF TGCGCCAGCAGCGCAGACATGTATTCCGAGCAGTACTTC
- - TRBJ2-3 TRBV11-2 CASSSTGPTQYF TGTGCCAGCAGCTCAACAGGTCCTACGCAGTATTTT
- TRBD2 TRBJ2-7 TRBV7-2 CASSPRPGAGGIEQYF TGTGCCAGCAGCCCCCGGCCTGGTGCGGGGGGGATCGAGCAGTACTTC
- TRBD1 TRBJ2-5 TRBV28 CASSSPWTGGGETQYF TGTGCCAGCAGTTCCCCCTGGACAGGGGGAGGCGAGACCCAGTACTTC
few - TRBJ2-1 TRBV4-1 CASSHPTSKWGGEQFF TGCGCCAGCAGCCACCCGACATCAAAATGGGGTGGGGAGCAGTTCTTC
- TRBD1 TRBJ2-5 TRBV24-1 CATGQGVGQETQYF TGTGCCACCGGACAGGGGGTGGGGCAAGAGACCCAGTACTTC
- - TRBJ1-1 TRBV5-1 CASSRRVIGGDTEAFF TGCGCCAGCAGCCGGAGGGTAATCGGGGGGGACACTGAAGCTTTCTTT
- - TRBJ2-3 TRBV2 CASSDPASWGDTQYF TGTGCCAGCAGTGATCCGGCCTCCTGGGGAGATACGCAGTATTTT
few - TRBJ2-3 TRBV20-1 CSACKSDTDTQYF TGCAGTGCTTGTAAGAGCGACACAGATACGCAGTATTTT
- - TRBJ2-5 TRBV20-1 CSARRGWDGEYF TGCAGTGCTAGAAGGGGGTGGGACGGGGAGTACTTC
- - TRBJ2-7 TRBV19 CASSGTAIYEQYF TGTGCCAGTAGTGGAACAGCTATCTACGAGCAGTACTTC
few - TRBJ1-5 TRBV6-6 CASSQANQPQHF TGTGCCAGCTCCCAGGCCAATCAGCCCCAGCATTTT
few - TRBJ2-1 TRBV5-1 CASKLGTNNEQFF TGCGCCAGCAAGCTAGGGACAAACAATGAGCAGTTCTTC
- TRBD2 TRBJ2-1 TRBV27 CASRVSSGGAEEQFF TGTGCCAGCAGGGTATCTAGCGGGGGGGCGGAAGAGCAGTTCTTC
- - TRBJ2-1 TRBV10-3 CAIRTGEGNNEQFF TGTGCCATCAGGACGGGTGAGGGGAACAATGAGCAGTTCTTC
many - TRBJ2-5 TRBV5-1 CASSAGLGETQYF TGCGCCAGCAGCGCCGGTTTGGGGGAGACCCAGTACTTC
- - TRBJ2-1 TRBV4-3 CASSQEGGDNEQFF TGCGCCAGCAGCCAAGAAGGCGGAGACAATGAACAGTTCTTC
- - TRBJ1-2 TRBV7-2 CASSLPLGSGSNHGYTF TGTGCCAGCAGCCTTCCTCTCGGGTCGGGGAGTAATCATGGCTACACCTTC
few - TRBJ2-7 TRBV7-2 CASSNRVLYEQYF TGTGCCAGCAGCAACCGGGTCCTATACGAGCAGTACTTC
few - TRBJ2-4 TRBV29-1 CSVLSGENIQYF TGCAGCGTTCTATCAGGGGAAAACATTCAGTACTTC
- TRBD2 TRBJ2-5 TRBV6-2/TRBV6-3 CASSSPSLAGGPGETQYF TGTGCCAGCAGTTCGCCCTCACTAGCGGGGGGGCCCGGGGAGACCCAGTACTTC
- - TRBJ2-5 TRBV20-1 CSARASAGKPYDEQYF TGCAGTGCTAGAGCGTCCGCAGGGAAACCCTACGATGAGCAGTACTTC
- TRBD2 TRBJ2-1 TRBV6-2/TRBV6-3 CASSYSLWGGLNEQFF TGTGCCAGCAGTTACTCGTTGTGGGGGGGTTTGAATGAGCAGTTCTTC
- - TRBJ2-7 TRBV29-1 CSVSRGPSYEQYF TGCAGCGTGTCGCGAGGGCCTTCCTACGAGCAGTACTTC
few - TRBJ2-1 TRBV5-1 CASGSGAPRNEQFF TGCGCCAGCGGGTCGGGGGCGCCAAGGAATGAGCAGTTCTTC
few TRBD2 TRBJ2-3 TRBV4-1 CASSQDLRRGGTDTQYF TGCGCCAGCAGCCAAGATTTGAGGCGGGGGGGCACAGATACGCAGTATTTT
- - TRBJ2-2 TRBV4-3 CASSQVGQTSNTGELFF TGCGCCAGCAGCCAAGTCGGACAGACCTCGAACACCGGGGAGCTGTTTTTT
- TRBD2 TRBJ2-7 TRBV12-3/TRBV12-4 CASSRSNGGGEQYF TGTGCCAGCAGTCGTAGCAACGGCGGGGGTGAGCAGTACTTC
- - TRBJ2-5 TRBV6-1 CASSEWGKQETQYF TGTGCCAGCAGTGAATGGGGTAAGCAAGAGACCCAGTACTTC
- TRBD2 TRBJ2-1 TRBV7-2 CASSSPGLGNNEQFF TGTGCCAGCAGCTCACCGGGACTAGGGAACAATGAGCAGTTCTTC
- - TRBJ1-6 TRBV7-2 CATKPRVNSPLHF TGTGCCACAAAACCAAGGGTGAATTCACCCCTCCACTTT
few - TRBJ2-4 TRBV7-2 CASSLAVGTPNIQYF TGTGCCAGCAGCTTAGCGGTAGGGACCCCCAACATTCAGTACTTC
- - TRBJ2-5 TRBV29-1 CSVSNLQLQETQYF TGCAGCGTTTCCAACCTACAGTTACAAGAGACCCAGTACTTC
- - TRBJ2-5 TRBV3-1 CASSQQARGVETQYF TGTGCCAGCAGCCAGCAAGCGAGGGGGGTCGAGACCCAGTACTTC
- - TRBJ2-5 TRBV7-2 CAGSFEGQTQYF TGTGCCGGCAGCTTCGAGGGGCAGACCCAGTACTTC
- - TRBJ2-5 TRBV6-1 CASAGTWRKETQYF TGTGCCAGCGCCGGGACCTGGCGAAAGGAGACCCAGTACTTC
many - TRBJ2-7 TRBV29-1 CSAVDSRYEQYF TGCAGCGCGGTGGACAGCCGCTACGAGCAGTACTTC
- - TRBJ2-1 TRBV4-3 CASSQDKGASYNEQFF TGCGCCAGCAGCCAAGATAAGGGTGCGTCCTACAATGAGCAGTTCTTC
once TRBD2 TRBJ2-1 TRBV5-1 CAGSYSGGDNEQFF TGCGCCGGCAGCTATAGTGGGGGGGACAATGAGCAGTTCTTC
- - TRBJ2-4 TRBV7-2 CASSLARQALTKNIQYF TGTGCCAGCAGCTTAGCGCGTCAGGCTCTAACCAAAAACATTCAGTACTTC
- - TRBJ1-4 TRBV28 CASSLTGNDEKLFF TGTGCCAGCAGCTTAACAGGGAATGATGAAAAACTGTTTTTT
- - TRBJ1-1 TRBV14 CASSQGEVKAFF TGTGCCAGCAGCCAAGGGGAGGTAAAAGCTTTCTTT
few TRBD2 TRBJ2-1 TRBV9 CASSVGLAFWDEQFF TGTGCCAGCAGCGTTGGACTAGCATTCTGGGATGAGCAGTTCTTC
- - TRBJ1-1 TRBV20-1 CSATDRTKNTEAFF TGCAGTGCCACGGACCGGACGAAAAACACTGAAGCTTTCTTT
- - TRBJ2-1 TRBV29-1 CSAPGLDNEQFF TGCAGCGCCCCGGGGTTGGACAATGAGCAGTTCTTC
few - TRBJ2-7 TRBV7-2 CASSPPGATVYEQYF TGTGCCAGCAGCCCGCCTGGGGCGACCGTCTACGAGCAGTACTTC